The next 28 T cell receptor beta chains were all read from a single sample in a study of T cell repertoires in cytomegalovirus infection. No antigen has been assigned to these receptors. TCRdb used MiXCR to reprocess the reads, holding one entry per CDR3 protein. The repertoire holds a few hundred thousand distinct CDR3 sequences, with approximately 32% as singletons. The specimen comprised cultured PBMCs, sampled from culture after CMV antigen stimulation. All receptors come from a human donor in good health (CMV status not recorded). Some clones in this sample may be carry-over from other donors' samples.

The chain recombines TRBV6-5 with TRBJ2-7; D gene ambiguous. The CDR3 length is 13 residues. The V end was cut by 2 bases, the J end by 2 bases, with 7 bases between. Germline CDR1 and CDR2: MNHEY and SVGAGI. For the CDR3, the DNA is TGTGCCAGCAGTTACCGGCAGGCCTACGAGCAGTACTTC. This translates into CASSYRQAYEQYF.

For the CDR3, the DNA is TGCAGTGCTAGAGACCTTACAGGGGAAGACACAGATACGCAGTATTTT. It translates to CSARDLTGEDTDTQYF. The chain has TRBV20-1 and TRBJ2-3; 7 bases fit TRBD1. CDR3 length equals 16 residues. J was trimmed by 2 bases and V by 0 bases; bases with no gene match: 8. The germline CDR1 and CDR2 sequences are DFQATT and SNEGSKA (reference sequence).

This chain links TRBV27 with TRBJ2-5, with 7 positions matching TRBD1. CDR1 is MNHEY and CDR2 is SMNVEV in the germline V gene (reference sequence). CDR3 length: 16 amino acids. The J segment lost 5 bases and the V segment lost 2 bases, leaving 11 bases of the junction unmatched. The CDR3 sequence is CASSLTSGDRVETQYF. Here the CDR3 DNA reads TGTGCCAGCAGTTTAACCTCCGGCGACAGGGTGGAGACCCAGTACTTC.

This clonotype was detected many times. The V and J genes are TRBV11-2 and TRBJ2-7; weak D call: TRBD1 (7 bases). The germline CDR1 and CDR2 sequences are SGHAT and FQNNGV. V dropped 5 bases and J dropped 3 bases, with 17 bases sitting between them. This CDR3 region has 15 residues. The CDR3 reads CASSHLTGRIYEQYF. The DNA for the CDR3 is TGTGCCAGCAGCCACTTGACAGGGAGGATCTACGAGCAGTACTTC. Filled out from reference TRBV11-2 and TRBJ2-7, the complete variable domain reads EAGVAQSPRYKIIEKRQSVAFWCNPISGHATLYWYQQILGQGPKLLIQFQNNGVVDDSQLPKDRFSAERLKGVDSTLKIQPAKLEDSAVYLCASSHLTGRIYEQYFGPGTRLTVT.

This clonotype has only one observation. V usage is TRBV7-2 and J usage is TRBJ1-4; TRBD1 matches 12 bases. This CDR3 comprises 15 residues. Trimming cost V 10 bases and J 8 bases; bases outside gene matches: 11. CDR1 is SGHTA and CDR2 is FQGNSA in the germline V gene. As DNA, the CDR3 is TGTGCCACAGGGACAGGGGGCTCGGGTAGGGAAAAACTGTTTTTT. Translating gives CATGTGGSGREKLFF.

This clonotype was seen a handful of times. This chain uses TRBV7-2 with TRBJ2-5; D gene unclear. The V end was cut by 0 bases, the J end by 2 bases, with 10 bases between. There are 15 residues in the CDR3. Looked up from germline, CDR1 is SGHTA and CDR2 is FQGNSA. The chain's CDR3 is CASSLAFTVQETQYF. The CDR3 nucleotides are TGTGCCAGCAGCTTAGCGTTCACTGTACAAGAGACCCAGTACTTC.

This chain connects TRBV30 to TRBJ1-1; unclear D gene. Looked up from germline, CDR1 is GTSNPN and CDR2 is SVGIG (reference sequence). V was pared by 2 bases and J by 6 bases, with 7 bases between. The CDR3 loop spans 11 amino acids. The CDR3 loop is CAWSRVAEAFF. The CDR3 region has the DNA TGTGCCTGGAGTAGGGTAGCTGAAGCTTTCTTT.

The chain links TRBV6-8 to TRBJ2-2; 10 nucleotides align to TRBD1. CDR3 length: 18 amino acids. CDR1 is MNHGY and CDR2 is SAAAGT in the germline V gene. V was pared by 6 bases and J by 0 bases, with 10 bases of the junction left unmatched. The CDR3 nucleotides read TGTGCCAGCAGCCCCGCCCAGGGACAGGGGTCGAACACCGGGGAGCTGTTTTTT. It encodes CASSPAQGQGSNTGELFF.

The chain joins TRBV27 to TRBJ1-2; D not resolved. The V end was cut by 6 bases, the J end by 6 bases, with 14 bases between. The CDR3 sequence is 13 residues long. Germline CDR1 and CDR2: MNHEY and SMNVEV (reference sequence). The CDR3 protein is CASRPISYDGYTF. The DNA for the CDR3 is TGTGCCAGCAGACCGATAAGTTACGATGGCTACACCTTC.

This clonotype occurred a few times. The rearrangement joins TRBV7-2 to TRBJ2-1; 7 positions match TRBD2. Germline V gives CDR1 SGHTA, CDR2 FQGNSA. V shed 1 base, J shed 5 bases, and the junction held 5 bases outside the gene matches. The CDR3 totals 15 residues. The CDR3 nucleotides read TGTGCCAGCAGCTTAGTCGGGAGGATCGACAATGAGCAGTTCTTC. Amino acid sequence: CASSLVGRIDNEQFF.

The chain is built from TRBV27 and TRBJ2-1; 8 bases line up with TRBD1. The V and J ends lost 3 bases and 3 bases, in that order; junction bases with no gene match: 7. Germline loops: CDR1 MNHEY, CDR2 SMNVEV (reference sequence). There are 16 residues in the CDR3. DNA of the CDR3: TGTGCCAGCAGTTTCAACGGACAGGGACACTACAATGAGCAGTTCTTC. This sequence encodes CASSFNGQGHYNEQFF.

The CDR3 nucleotides read TGTGCCAGTAGACCCTTAGGGACAGGGAACACTGAAGCTTTCTTT. It specifies CASRPLGTGNTEAFF. This sequence joins TRBV19 and TRBJ1-1; 8 positions agree with TRBD1. The CDR3 has 15 amino acids. The germline CDR1 and CDR2 sequences are LNHDA and SQIVND (reference sequence). With V trimmed by 6 bases and J by 1 base, 7 bases remained unmatched.

This clonotype appeared a few times. This chain joins TRBV7-2 and TRBJ2-5; no clear D gene. V shed 2 bases and J shed 4 bases, with 8 bases lying between them. The CDR3 is made up of 13 amino acids. Germline CDR1 and CDR2: SGHTA and FQGNSA. CDR3 sequence reads: CASSLTFAETQYF. The CDR3 bases are TGTGCCAGCAGCTTAACATTCGCAGAGACCCAGTACTTC. The variable domain in full, completed from reference TRBV7-2 and TRBJ2-5, reads GAGVSQSPSNKVTEKGKDVELRCDPISGHTALYWYRQSLGQGLEFLIYFQGNSAPDKSGLPSDRFSAERTGGSVSTLTIQRTQQEDSAVYLCASSLTFAETQYFGPGTRLLVL.

The CDR3 bases are TGTGCCAGCACCCTGACAGAGAACACTGAAGCTTTCTTT. The encoded protein is CASTLTENTEAFF. The J gene is TRBJ1-1, the V gene TRBV12-3 or TRBV12-4, with D maybe TRBD1 (5 bases). V was shortened by 7 bases and J by 1 base, with 10 bases between the two germline ends. This CDR3 is built from 13 residues.

This sequence joins TRBV12-3 or TRBV12-4 and TRBJ2-3; D uncertain. V was pared by 6 bases and J by 6 bases, with 7 bases between. The CDR3 is 11 amino acids. The CDR3 coding sequence is TGTGCCAGCAGCCAAGAGGATACGCAGTATTTT. Its translation is CASSQEDTQYF.

CDR3 in DNA: TGCAGTGCTAGACCCCAAGGCGGGGGGAATACGCAGTATTTT. It translates to CSARPQGGGNTQYF. The V and J genes are TRBV20-1 and TRBJ2-3; 8 bases align to TRBD2. The CDR3 spans 14 residues. V lost 2 bases, J lost 7 bases, and 8 bases stayed unmatched. Germline loops: CDR1 DFQATT, CDR2 SNEGSKA (reference sequence).

This clonotype has ten or more counts. The chain links TRBV12-3 or TRBV12-4 to TRBJ2-7; the match to TRBD1 covers 10 bases. The CDR3 runs to 17 residues. Trimming removed 4 bases from V and 2 bases from J; junction bases left unmatched: 11. The CDR3 region has the DNA TGTGCCAGCAGTTCCGCCCCCGGGACAGGGGCCACCTACGAGCAGTACTTC. As protein: CASSSAPGTGATYEQYF.

There are many counts of this clonotype. This rearrangement joins TRBV9 to TRBJ2-4; 7 nucleotides line up with TRBD2. CDR3 length: 12 residues. The junction had 0 bases not matched to a gene; V was cut back by 0 bases and J by 9 bases. The germline V gene has CDR1 SGDLS and CDR2 YYNGEE. The CDR3 DNA reads as TGTGCCAGCAGCGTAGGGGAGGGCATTCAGTACTTC. It codes for CASSVGEGIQYF.

The sample holds a few counts of this clonotype. The J gene is TRBJ2-7, the V gene TRBV28, with TRBD1 as a possible D gene (5 bases). V lost 2 bases and J lost 7, with 9 bases in between. Germline V lookup: CDR1 MDHEN, CDR2 SYDVKM. This CDR3 comprises 12 residues. Written as DNA, the CDR3 is TGTGCCAGCAGTTTAGCCAGGGAAGAGCAGTACTTC. Its protein is CASSLAREEQYF.

This clonotype was recorded a few times. This chain joins TRBV7-3 and TRBJ1-3, with D unclear. CDR1 and CDR2 (germline): SGHTA, FQGTGA. Trimming stripped 5 bases from V and 0 bases from J, with 8 bases between. The CDR3 totals 14 residues. The CDR3 reads CASSQGSSGNTIYF. CDR3 nucleotides: TGTGCCAGCAGCCAAGGATCCTCTGGAAACACCATATATTTT.

The sample holds a few counts of this clonotype. J is TRBJ1-1 and V is TRBV6-1, with a weak D call TRBD1 (6 bases). The germline CDR1 and CDR2 sequences are MNHNS and SASEGT. The V end was cut by 7 bases, the J end by 3 bases, with 12 bases between. The CDR3 loop spans 13 amino acids. As DNA, the CDR3 is TGTGCCAGCAAAAACAGGGTCGACACTGAAGCTTTCTTT. Translated, it gives CASKNRVDTEAFF.

Concerning this clonotype: The junction departs from the called germline gene at one end, perhaps through a read error. The rearrangement links TRBV7-8 to TRBJ2-2, with D possibly matching TRBD2 (6 bases). The germline V gene encodes CDR1 SGHVS and CDR2 FQNEAQ. The CDR3 sequence is 15 residues long. CDR3 coding DNA: TGTGCCAGCAGCTTAGCGGGGCGGTACACCGGGGGGCTGTTTTTT. It yields the protein CASSLAGRYTGGLFF.

The V gene is TRBV12-3 or TRBV12-4, the J gene TRBJ2-2, with a tentative D call TRBD1 (6 bases). CDR3 length: 13 residues. V was cut by 10 bases and J by 3 bases, with 12 bases left in between. In DNA form, the CDR3 reads TGTGCCACCTCTGCAGGGGACACCGGGGAGCTGTTTTTT. Translation: CATSAGDTGELFF.

This clonotype was observed at least ten times. The CDR3 loop reads CASSLGGGNTEAFF. CDR3 bases: TGTGCCAGCAGCCTCGGCGGGGGGAACACTGAAGCTTTCTTT. The J gene is TRBJ1-1, the V gene TRBV7-9; perhaps TRBD1 as D (5 bases). The ends were cut back, 5 bases at V and 1 base at J, with 11 bases in the middle. CDR3 length equals 14 residues. In germline, CDR1 is SEHNR, CDR2 FQNEAQ (reference sequence).

This clonotype was picked up many times. The rearrangement links TRBV7-9 to TRBJ1-1; 8 bases are a match to TRBD1. The V segment lost 5 bases and the J segment 1 base; nucleotides outside the gene matches: 6. The CDR3 consists of 15 residues. Germline values: CDR1 SEHNR, CDR2 FQNEAQ (reference sequence). DNA for the CDR3: TGTGCCAGCAGCCAGAAGGGACAGGCGAACACTGAAGCTTTCTTT. It is translated as CASSQKGQANTEAFF. The full variable domain, completed using reference TRBV7-9 and TRBJ1-1, is DTGVSQNPRHKITKRGQNVTFRCDPISEHNRLYWYRQTLGQGPEFLTYFQNEAQLEKSRLLSDRFSAERPKGSFSTLEIQRTEQGDSAMYLCASSQKGQANTEAFFGQGTRLTVV.

CDR3 DNA sequence: TGTGCCAGCAGCCAACGGCAGGGATACGAGCAGTACTTC. Translated: CASSQRQGYEQYF. The rearrangement uses TRBV14 and TRBJ2-7, with D perhaps matching TRBD1 (5 bases). This CDR3 is built from 13 residues. Per the germline V gene, CDR1 is SGHDN and CDR2 is FVKESK. V lost 2 bases and J lost 4, with 9 bases in between.

The chain has TRBV7-6 and TRBJ2-5, with D perhaps matching TRBD1 (6 bases). The CDR3 length is 15 residues. The germline gives CDR1 SGHVS, CDR2 FNYEAQ. The V end was cut by 3 bases, the J end by 1 base, with 12 bases between. CDR3 nucleotide sequence: TGTGCCAGCAGCTTCGGGGCAGGGGCCCAAGAGACCCAGTACTTC. Its translation is CASSFGAGAQETQYF.

This rearrangement joins TRBV20-1 to TRBJ2-1, with 13 bases that match TRBD2. The V gene end was trimmed by 5 bases and the J gene end by 7 bases; junction bases not matched to a gene: 2. This CDR3 has 13 amino acids. Germline V gene sequence: CDR1 DFQATT, CDR2 SNEGSKA (reference sequence). The chain's CDR3 is CSAGGLAGNEQFF. The CDR3 bases are TGCAGTGCTGGGGGACTAGCGGGGAATGAGCAGTTCTTC.